The present TCR beta chain was sequenced within a study of beta chain features in type 1 diabetes. Study overall: Age, gender and cell yields were alike across patients and healthy donors.

On this clone: What it binds is unknown.

Germline CDR1 and CDR2: MDHEN and SYDVKM. Trimming stripped 8 bases from V and 0 bases from J, with 12 bases between. This CDR3 comprises 14 residues. Investigators reverse transcribed all isolated RNA, so they sequenced expressed TCRB transcripts. Sequenced by immunoSEQ multiplex PCR; TCRdb stores in-frame clones only, minus some. Here the sample spans fewer than 900,000 clones, roughly 17% being singletons. Findings of the study overall: Moderate but significant shortening of TCRB CDR3s was recorded in all four CD4+ subsets from Type 1 diabetes patients. Lower insertion and higher deletion counts appeared at VDJ junctions in type 1 diabetes patients.

This TCR was sampled from a woman between 18 and 29 years old in good health. Sequenced sample: naive CD4+ T cells from blood. The chain couples TRBV28 to TRBJ2-3, with D possibly matching TRBD1 (6 bases). The DNA for the CDR3 is TGTGCCAGCTCTCCGGGACACAGCACAGATACGCAGTATTTT. Translated, it gives CASSPGHSTDTQYF.